This TCR beta chain originates from a study of cytomegalovirus exposure and HLA in healthy donors. Study-level findings and limits: The presence/absence work took it that sequencing depth was about the same across donors.

V dropped 4 bases and J dropped 1 base, with 10 bases sitting between them. Germline CDR1 is SGHNT and CDR2 is YYREEE (reference sequence). CDR3 length equals 14 residues. Each donor was healthy, and each was a bone marrow donor. The PCR made use of 60 Vbeta and 13 Jbeta primers. Assay: immunoSEQ multiplex PCR; the TCRdb copy retains only in-frame clones and omits some. The sample includes over 150,000 clones, about 79% of them seen just once. Regarding this clone: Its antigen is unknown.

Sequenced: PBMCs. The TCR comes from a girl aged 2-15 years in good health and CMV-seropositive. This rearrangement joins TRBV5-4 to TRBJ2-3; the D gene is possibly TRBD1 (6 bases). This chain's CDR3 is CASSTRTGTDTQYF. CDR3 in DNA: TGTGCCAGCAGCACCCGGACAGGCACAGATACGCAGTATTTT.